This T cell receptor beta chain came from a study of T cell clonality in common variable immunodeficiency. V shed 9 bases and J 0 bases; nucleotides not matched to a gene: 11. Per the germline V gene, CDR1 is LNHDA and CDR2 is SQIVND (reference sequence). This CDR3 spans 15 amino acids. CVID and control samples used equivalent genomic DNA input. Some clones are missing from TCRdb's copy, which holds only in-frame ones; the method was immunoSEQ multiplex PCR. The sample contains some 52,000 clones, none of them singletons. In this sample, this clone turned up many times. The read is 3 residues too short to cover the CDR3 end, so that end is filled in from the germline J gene.

Material: peripheral blood mononuclear cells. This TCR derives from a person aged 18 to 75 in good health. The chain couples TRBV19 to TRBJ2-7; TRBD2 matches at 7 bases. CDR3 sequence reads: CASALHSSGSYEQYF. The DNA read from the CDR3 is TGTGCCAGCGCCCTCCACTCTAGCGGCTCCTACGAG.